These T cell receptor beta chains were read from a single sample in a study of monozygotic twins with inflammatory bowel disease. TCRdb derives one entry per CDR3 protein from the 5' RACE reads, leaving out DNA. The listing records some 440,000 distinct CDR3 sequences. The sample taken for sequencing was blood. The receptors shown here come from a human donor with ulcerative colitis or Crohn's disease, or a healthy co-twin of an affected twin (not recorded which). Each CDR3 is given with its conserved first and last residue.

V gene	J gene	CDR3 protein
TRBV12-3/TRBV12-4	TRBJ2-5	CASSLRQGGETQYF
TRBV15	TRBJ1-1	CATSGSGQMNTEAFF
TRBV20-1	TRBJ2-3	CSASGTGGPTDTQYF
TRBV4-2	TRBJ2-7	CASSQDPSGGPYEQYF
TRBV18	TRBJ2-2	CASSPRRTTGELFF
TRBV29-1	TRBJ2-3	CSVAGLFPPSDTQYF
TRBV3-1	TRBJ2-7	CASSQAKPQGSYEQYF
TRBV6-5	TRBJ1-5	CASSYDDRGNQPQHF
TRBV20-1	TRBJ2-1	CSASHGSVNEQFF
TRBV7-9	TRBJ1-1	CASSSRTENTEAFF
TRBV7-8	TRBJ1-2	CASSSRTGNVGGYTF
TRBV20-1	TRBJ2-3	CSASGRIDTQYF
TRBV29-1	TRBJ1-4	CSVGEGELGKLFF
TRBV10-3	TRBJ1-3	CAISEVDRAGNTIYF
TRBV11-2	TRBJ2-3	CASSTTSGGNTDTQYF
TRBV3-1	TRBJ2-5	CASSAGTGGVETQYF
TRBV5-5	TRBJ1-4	CATRGNNEKLFF
TRBV30	TRBJ2-1	CAWRTGNEQFF
TRBV7-2	TRBJ2-5	CASSLAGFWETQYF
TRBV4-3	TRBJ2-2	CASSQDPTSFRELFF
TRBV11-2	TRBJ2-1	CASSRLSGNNEQFF
TRBV19	TRBJ1-1	CASSIGSWNTEAFF
TRBV28	TRBJ2-1	CASSLRTGGRNEQFF
TRBV20-1	TRBJ2-1	CSAARVYNEQFF
TRBV3-1	TRBJ2-1	CASSQGGTAGGEQFF
TRBV7-8	TRBJ2-5	CASSPNGLAGGLETQYF
TRBV28	TRBJ1-5	CASNPGNQPQHF
TRBV5-1	TRBJ2-3	CASSLVASGRKDTQYF